A selection of T cell receptor beta chains follows, all from one sample in a study of T cell changes during pregnancy in multiple sclerosis. Data came from immunoSEQ multiplex PCR; TCRdb stores just in-frame clones and leaves some out. The data show over 45,000 clones, more than 85% seen once. Sequenced here: peripheral blood, sampled in the third trimester of pregnancy. Receptor source: a female donor in good health, enrolled as a control in a pregnancy study. Both conserved end residues are part of each CDR3. The D gene is left open where the match is weak. Not every row has a clone size; where given, it reads once, few, many or a size class.

clone_size,j_call,cdr3_length,d_call,v_call,cdr3_aa,cdr3_nt
.,TRBJ2-7,14,TRBD1,TRBV6-5,CASSYSSGGYEQYF,TGTGCCAGCAGTTACTCGTCAGGGGGCTACGAGCAGTACTTC
.,TRBJ2-7,15,TRBD1,TRBV11-2,CASSLVTGGIYEQYF,TGTGCCAGCAGCTTGGTGACAGGGGGTATCTACGAGCAGTACTTC
.,TRBJ2-3,16,TRBD1,TRBV28,CASRSPGTGDRDTQYF,TGTGCCAGCAGATCACCCGGGACAGGGGATCGAGATACGCAGTATTTT
.,TRBJ1-2,12,TRBD1,TRBV4-3,CASSRTGEGYTF,TGCGCCAGCAGCCGGACAGGGGAAGGCTACACCTTC
.,TRBJ2-7,14,TRBD2,TRBV7-9,CASSLGGRVSEQYF,TGTGCCAGCAGCTTAGGCGGGAGAGTAAGCGAGCAGTACTTC
.,TRBJ1-5,14,.,TRBV4-1,CASSQESGPEPQHF,TGCGCCAGCAGCCAAGAAAGCGGCCCAGAGCCCCAGCATTTT
once,TRBJ2-7,15,TRBD1,TRBV28,CASSGPGQGNYEQYF,TGTGCCAGCAGCGGACCGGGACAGGGTAACTACGAGCAGTACTTC
.,TRBJ2-7,14,.,TRBV9,CASSQDSSHWEQYF,TGTGCCAGCAGCCAGGACAGCTCCCACTGGGAGCAGTACTTC
.,TRBJ2-7,14,TRBD1,TRBV7-3,CASSPGQRPYEQYF,TGTGCCAGCAGCCCGGGACAGCGGCCCTACGAGCAGTACTTC
.,TRBJ2-7,15,.,TRBV5-1,CASSLVPGESYEQYF,TGCGCCAGCAGCTTGGTCCCGGGAGAGTCCTACGAGCAGTACTTC